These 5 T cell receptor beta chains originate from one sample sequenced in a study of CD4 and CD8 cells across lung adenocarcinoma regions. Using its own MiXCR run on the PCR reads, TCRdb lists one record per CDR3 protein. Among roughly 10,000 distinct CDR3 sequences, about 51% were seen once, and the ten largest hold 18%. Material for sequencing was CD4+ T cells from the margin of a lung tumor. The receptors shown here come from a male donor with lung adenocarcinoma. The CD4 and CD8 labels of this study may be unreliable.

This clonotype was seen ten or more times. CDR3 sequence reads: CATGQTDYEQYF. As DNA, the CDR3 is TGTGCGACCGGGCAGACTGACTACGAGCAGTACTTC. This chain uses TRBV6-1 with TRBJ2-1; D is unclear. The DNA end is a closer match to TRBJ2-7, so the J assignment may be wrong. Germline V CDR1 and CDR2: MNHNS, SASEGT. The CDR3 is 12 amino acids.

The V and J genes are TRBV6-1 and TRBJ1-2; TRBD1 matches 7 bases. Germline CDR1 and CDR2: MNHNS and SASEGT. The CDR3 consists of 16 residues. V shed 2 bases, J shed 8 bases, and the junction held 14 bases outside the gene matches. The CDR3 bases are TGTGCCAGCAGTGAACGCACTACAGGGGACGGTGAGGGCTACACCTTC. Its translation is CASSERTTGDGEGYTF.

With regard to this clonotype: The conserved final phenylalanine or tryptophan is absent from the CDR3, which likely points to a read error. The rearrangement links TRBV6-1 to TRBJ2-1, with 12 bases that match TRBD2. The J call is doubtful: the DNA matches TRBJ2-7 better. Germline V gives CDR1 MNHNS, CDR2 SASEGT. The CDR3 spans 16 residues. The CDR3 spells CASSPPSGGGPYEQYL. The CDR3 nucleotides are TGTGCCAGCAGCCCCCCTAGCGGGGGGGGGCCCTACGAGCAGTACTTA.

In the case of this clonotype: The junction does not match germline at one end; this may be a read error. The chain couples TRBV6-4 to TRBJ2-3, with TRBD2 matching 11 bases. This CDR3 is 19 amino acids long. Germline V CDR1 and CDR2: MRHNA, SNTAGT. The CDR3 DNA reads TGTGCCAGCAGTCTCACGGCGGCTAGCGGGGGGTGGGGCACAGACATTCAGTATTTC. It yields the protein CASSLTAASGGWGTDIQYF.

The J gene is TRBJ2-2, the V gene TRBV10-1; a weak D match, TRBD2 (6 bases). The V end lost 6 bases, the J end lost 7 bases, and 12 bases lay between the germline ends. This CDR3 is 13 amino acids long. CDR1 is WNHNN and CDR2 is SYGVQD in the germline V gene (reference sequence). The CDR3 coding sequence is TGCGCCAGCAGCGACGGGACTTACGGGGAGCTGTTTTTT. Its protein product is CASSDGTYGELFF.